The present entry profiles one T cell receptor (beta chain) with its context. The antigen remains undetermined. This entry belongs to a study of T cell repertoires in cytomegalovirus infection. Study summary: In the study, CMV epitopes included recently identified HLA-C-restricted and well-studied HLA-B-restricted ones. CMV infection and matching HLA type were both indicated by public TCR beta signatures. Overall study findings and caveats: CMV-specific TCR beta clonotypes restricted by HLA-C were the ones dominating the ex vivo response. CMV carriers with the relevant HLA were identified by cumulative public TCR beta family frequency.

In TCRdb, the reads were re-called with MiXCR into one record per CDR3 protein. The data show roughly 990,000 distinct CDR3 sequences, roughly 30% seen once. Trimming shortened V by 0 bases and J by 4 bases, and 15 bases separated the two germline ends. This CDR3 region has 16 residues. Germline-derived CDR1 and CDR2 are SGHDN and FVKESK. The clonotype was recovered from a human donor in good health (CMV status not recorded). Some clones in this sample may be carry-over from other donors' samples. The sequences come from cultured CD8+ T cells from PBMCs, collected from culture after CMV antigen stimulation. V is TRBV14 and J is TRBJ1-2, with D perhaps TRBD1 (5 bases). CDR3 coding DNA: TGTGCCAGCAGCCAAGATCCGCAGGGTGGATTCTATGGCTACACCTTC. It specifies CASSQDPQGGFYGYTF.